The T cell receptor (beta chain) described here comes from a study of shared clonotypes between healthy human individuals. Measured with immunoSEQ multiplex PCR; TCRdb has only the in-frame clones, and not every one. The data hold millions of clones, with approximately 93% observed a single time. Study outcomes and limitations: Clonotype sharing across donors was expected to vary with sequencing depth.

Worth noting for this clone: The antigen remains unidentified. Other DNA sequences in the sample encode the same CDR3.

Sequencing was done on a sample of naive CD4+ T cells from PBMCs. Subset of the sample: CD45RA+ positively selected. This receptor was taken from a man younger than 35 in good health. Some clones in this sample may be carry-over from other donors' samples.

The DNA for the CDR3 is TGTGCCAGCAGCCCGGACAGTAACTATGGCTACACCTTC. As protein: CASSPDSNYGYTF. The gene calls are TRBV7-2 and TRBJ1-2, with D possibly being TRBD1 (6 bases). V lost 5 bases to trimming and J lost 1 base, with 8 bases between them. The CDR3 runs to 13 residues. CDR1 is SGHTA, CDR2 FQGNSA, per germline.